This record looks at one TCR beta chain sequence and its context. Its antigen is as yet unknown. In the PCR, 60 Vbeta and 13 Jbeta primers were used. TCRdb's copy holds only in-frame clones and misses some; the assay was immunoSEQ multiplex PCR. The sample has about 160,000 clones; 75% to 85% are singletons. This record belongs to a study of cytomegalovirus exposure and HLA in healthy donors. Background on the study: Earlier work reported 100 million or so unique TCR beta sequences from about 200 million T cells.

Findings and limits, study-wide: Many donors carried some public TCRs, although rarity characterized most TCR sequences. Accurate HLA-A and HLA-B prediction from TCR beta sequences was reported for most subjects.

The source material was PBMCs. The TCR comes from a woman aged 45-59 years in good health and CMV-seronegative.

CDR3 sequence (DNA): TGTGCCAGCAGCCCAGACTACTATAGCAATCAGCCCCAGCATTTT. Protein: CASSPDYYSNQPQHF. V and J are TRBV7-2 and TRBJ1-5, with D unclear. The CDR3 covers 15 residues. Germline V gene data show CDR1 as SGHTA and CDR2 as FQGNSA. V was cut by 5 bases and J by 0 bases, with 11 bases left in between.